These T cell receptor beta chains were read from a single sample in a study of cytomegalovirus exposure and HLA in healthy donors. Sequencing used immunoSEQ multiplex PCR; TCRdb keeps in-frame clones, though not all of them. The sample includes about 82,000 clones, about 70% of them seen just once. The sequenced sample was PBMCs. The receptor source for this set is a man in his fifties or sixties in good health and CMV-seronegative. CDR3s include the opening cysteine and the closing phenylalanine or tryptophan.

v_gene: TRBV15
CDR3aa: CATSRARTGTNNSPLHF

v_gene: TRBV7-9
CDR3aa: CASSFRTGGAGGYTF

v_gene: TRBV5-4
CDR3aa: CASSFGISSTDTQYF

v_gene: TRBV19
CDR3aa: CASTRDRDSGANVLTF

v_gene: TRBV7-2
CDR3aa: CASSLAGGGAEDTQYF

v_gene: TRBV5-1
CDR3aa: CASSSSGETTDTQYF

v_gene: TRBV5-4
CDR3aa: CASSPQGQSKQETQYF

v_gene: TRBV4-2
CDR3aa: CASSQGLAETYEQYF

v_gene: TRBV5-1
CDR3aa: CASSFHRDRGLSDEAFF

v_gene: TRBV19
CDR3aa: CASSSQVATNEKLFF

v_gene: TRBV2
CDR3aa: CASMRDFQETQYF

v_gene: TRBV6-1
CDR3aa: CASSETPNREETQYF

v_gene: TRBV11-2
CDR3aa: CASSPRTGQGETQYF

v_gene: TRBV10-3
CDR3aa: CAISAGDNSYEQYF

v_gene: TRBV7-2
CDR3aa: CASSPGLAADTQYF

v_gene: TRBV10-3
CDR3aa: CAISDSQTRGGELFF

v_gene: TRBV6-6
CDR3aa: CASEREAEAFF

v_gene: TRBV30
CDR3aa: CAWTSPAGELFF

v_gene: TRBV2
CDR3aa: CASSPGGVQYF

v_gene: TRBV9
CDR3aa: CASTPDRGFYGYTF

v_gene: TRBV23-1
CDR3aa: CASSQSWGQHYEQYF

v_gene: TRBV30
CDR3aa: CAWDRAGNTIYF

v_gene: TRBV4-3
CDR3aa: CASSQAGEGANVLTF